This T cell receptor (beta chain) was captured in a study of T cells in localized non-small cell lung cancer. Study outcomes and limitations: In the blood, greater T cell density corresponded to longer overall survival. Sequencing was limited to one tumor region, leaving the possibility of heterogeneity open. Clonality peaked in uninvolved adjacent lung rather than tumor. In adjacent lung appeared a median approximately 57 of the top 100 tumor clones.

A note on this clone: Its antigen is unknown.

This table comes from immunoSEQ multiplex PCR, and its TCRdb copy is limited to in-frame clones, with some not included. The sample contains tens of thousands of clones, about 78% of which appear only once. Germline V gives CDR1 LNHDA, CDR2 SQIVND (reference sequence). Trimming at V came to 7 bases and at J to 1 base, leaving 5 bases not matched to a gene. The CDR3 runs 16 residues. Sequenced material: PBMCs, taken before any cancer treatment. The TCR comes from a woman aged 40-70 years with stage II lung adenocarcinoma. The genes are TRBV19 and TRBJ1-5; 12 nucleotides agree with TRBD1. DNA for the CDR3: TGTGCCAGTACCGGGACAGGGGGCTCGAGCAATCAGCCCCAGCATTTT. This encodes CASTGTGGSSNQPQHF.